The 21 T cell receptor beta chains listed next were all sequenced from one sample in a study of cytomegalovirus exposure and HLA in healthy donors. Both 60 Vbeta primers and 13 Jbeta primers went into the PCR. Using immunoSEQ multiplex PCR, the repertoire was profiled, and TCRdb retains in-frame clones only, with some absent. The table includes 150,000 to 200,000 clones, roughly four fifths detected once. Sequencing was performed on PBMCs. Source of these receptors: a middle-aged woman in good health and CMV-seronegative.

This chain uses TRBV2 with TRBJ2-3; 7 bases match TRBD1. After removal of 4 bases from V and 3 bases from J, the junction contained 10 bases not matched to a gene. The CDR3 loop spans 16 amino acids. The germline gives CDR1 SNHLY, CDR2 FYNNEI. The CDR3 nucleotides are TGTGCCAGCAGTGGTGTTGGGACAGCCCCTACAGATACGCAGTATTTT. Translating gives CASSGVGTAPTDTQYF.

The rearrangement uses TRBV11-2 and TRBJ1-1; weak D call: TRBD1 (6 bases). The CDR3 runs to 13 residues. V was cut by 3 bases and J by 6 bases, with 11 bases left in between. Germline V gene data show CDR1 as SGHAT and CDR2 as FQNNGV. CDR3: CASSLKGHPEAFF. The CDR3 nucleotides are TGTGCCAGCAGCTTGAAGGGACACCCTGAAGCTTTCTTT.

This chain links TRBV28 with TRBJ1-4; D is perhaps TRBD1 (6 bases). CDR1 is MDHEN and CDR2 is SYDVKM in the germline V gene. V dropped 5 bases and J dropped 4 bases, with 14 bases sitting between them. The CDR3 sequence is 15 residues long. DNA for the CDR3: TGTGCCAGCAGTCCTCAGGGGCTTGGTAATGAAAAACTGTTTTTT. Translating gives CASSPQGLGNEKLFF.

The chain joins TRBV4-1 to TRBJ2-7; TRBD1 might be the D (5 bases). V lost 0 bases and J lost 3, with 18 bases in between. Germline V CDR1 and CDR2: MGHRA, YSYEKL. The CDR3 loop spans 17 amino acids. CDR3 region: CASSQDPETDYFYEQYF. The CDR3 DNA reads TGCGCCAGCAGCCAAGATCCGGAGACAGATTATTTCTACGAGCAGTACTTC.

The chain combines TRBV5-6 with TRBJ1-4; 9 nucleotides align to TRBD1. CDR3 length: 14 amino acids. CDR1 is SGHDT and CDR2 is YYEEEE in the germline V gene. V lost 5 bases, J lost 9 bases, and 8 bases stayed unmatched. This CDR3 reads CASRETGTGKKLFF. DNA of the CDR3: TGTGCCAGCAGAGAGACCGGGACAGGGAAAAAACTGTTTTTT.

V usage is TRBV11-2 and J usage is TRBJ2-1; TRBD2 agrees at 16 bases. Germline V gene lookup returns CDR1 SGHAT and CDR2 FQNNGV. The CDR3 is 19 residues long. The V gene end was trimmed by 1 base and the J gene end by 3 bases; junction bases not matched to a gene: 6. The CDR3 DNA reads TGTGCCAGCAGCTTAGCGTTGGGACTAGCGGGAGGGGACTACAATGAGCAGTTCTTC. Translated, it gives CASSLALGLAGGDYNEQFF.

This clone was seen more than once but under ten times. The V and J genes are TRBV29-1 and TRBJ1-1; a weak D match, TRBD1 (5 bases). Germline V gene data show CDR1 as SQVTM and CDR2 as ANQGSEA. Trimming cost V 6 bases and J 0 bases, with 14 bases left between them. This CDR3 has 14 amino acids. This chain's CDR3 is CSVRRGGMNTEAFF. The CDR3 coding sequence is TGCAGCGTGAGACGGGGGGGTATGAACACTGAAGCTTTCTTT.

The V gene is TRBV4-2, the J gene TRBJ2-2, with TRBD1 matching over 7 bases. The CDR3 spans 19 residues. V lost 1 base to trimming and J lost 2 bases; unmatched junction nucleotides: 13. Germline V gene lookup returns CDR1 LGHNA and CDR2 YNFKEQ. CDR3 residues: CASSQGTGTASSNTGELFF. The CDR3 DNA follows: TGTGCCAGCAGCCAAGGGACAGGCACCGCCTCAAGTAACACCGGGGAGCTGTTTTTT.

V is TRBV4-1 and J is TRBJ2-7, with 13 bases identical to TRBD2. Germline V gene lookup returns CDR1 MGHRA and CDR2 YSYEKL. The CDR3 spans 16 residues. The V gene end was trimmed by 0 bases and the J gene end by 5 bases; junction bases not matched to a gene: 4. CDR3 amino acids: CASSQEGGTSGNEQYF. The CDR3 DNA reads TGCGCCAGCAGCCAAGAGGGCGGGACTAGCGGGAACGAGCAGTACTTC.

This clone was seen more than once but under ten times. This sample also contains other DNA sequences that code for the same CDR3. The chain recombines TRBV27 with TRBJ2-7; 8 positions agree with TRBD1. The CDR3 contains 14 residues. The trim removed 5 bases at V and 3 bases at J, leaving 6 bases unmatched. CDR1 and CDR2 (germline): MNHEY, SMNVEV (reference sequence). CDR3 sequence reads: CASSPGQGGYEQYF. The CDR3 nucleotides read TGTGCCAGCAGTCCCGGACAGGGTGGCTACGAGCAGTACTTC.

The chain joins TRBV14 to TRBJ2-7, with 15 bases fitting TRBD2. Germline trimming cut 1 base from V and 1 base from J; bases unmatched to any gene: 8. This CDR3 has 19 residues. Per the germline V gene, CDR1 is SGHDN and CDR2 is FVKESK. This CDR3 is CASSQVPGLAGGISYEQYF. As DNA, the CDR3 is TGTGCCAGCAGCCAAGTCCCGGGACTAGCGGGAGGAATATCCTACGAGCAGTACTTC.

This chain connects TRBV18 to TRBJ1-5, with D uncertain. The CDR3 covers 13 residues. Germline lookup yields CDR1 KGHSH and CDR2 LQKENI. V lost 2 bases to trimming and J lost 8 bases, with 10 bases between them. The CDR3 DNA reads TGTGCCAGCTCACCAGGGCTCCGCGAGCCCCAGCATTTT. This sequence encodes CASSPGLREPQHF.

The gene calls are TRBV28 and TRBJ1-1, with a possible D match to TRBD1 (5 bases). The CDR3 contains 15 residues. Per germline, CDR1 MDHEN and CDR2 SYDVKM. Between the trimmed V and J ends, which lost 4 bases and 0 bases, there was a span of 12 bases. The CDR3: CASSSTGGMNTEAFF. The CDR3 nucleotides are TGTGCCAGCAGTTCCACGGGGGGAATGAACACTGAAGCTTTCTTT. The variable domain in full, completed from reference TRBV28 and TRBJ1-1, reads DVKVTQSSRYLVKRTGEKVFLECVQDMDHENMFWYRQDPGLGLRLIYFSYDVKMKEKGDIPEGYSVSREKKERFSLILESASTNQTSMYLCASSSTGGMNTEAFFGQGTRLTVV.

V gene TRBV29-1 combines with J gene TRBJ2-5; the D gene is possibly TRBD1 (6 bases). Germline CDR1 reads SQVTM; CDR2 reads ANQGSEA. Trimming pared 1 base from V and 3 bases from J, leaving 15 bases between. The CDR3 totals 15 residues. The DNA for the CDR3 is TGCAGCGTTGAAGGGACTCGACCAGGGGAAGAGACCCAGTACTTC. Encoded protein: CSVEGTRPGEETQYF. Variable domain in full (rest from reference TRBV29-1 and TRBJ2-5): SAVISQKPSRDICQRGTSLTIQCQVDSQVTMMFWYRQQPGQSLTLIATANQGSEATYESGFVIDKFPISRPNLTFSTLTVSNMSPEDSSIYLCSVEGTRPGEETQYFGPGTRLLVL.

The chain carries TRBV11-2 and TRBJ1-4; D is uncertain. Trimming removed 6 bases at V and 11 bases at J, with 13 bases between. This CDR3 region has 12 residues. Germline V lookup: CDR1 SGHAT, CDR2 FQNNGV. The CDR3: CASRPLGGKLFF. Written as DNA, the CDR3 is TGTGCCAGCAGACCCCTTGGAGGTAAACTGTTTTTT.

CDR3 sequence reads: CASSFSGQALQYF. The CDR3 bases are TGTGCCAGCAGTTTCTCGGGACAGGCTCTTCAGTACTTC. This rearrangement joins TRBV28 to TRBJ2-4, with TRBD1 matching 8 bases. This CDR3 is 13 amino acids long. J was trimmed by 11 bases and V by 3 bases; bases with no gene match: 6. Germline V CDR1 and CDR2: MDHEN, SYDVKM.

This clone was recorded a few times. This chain connects TRBV6-5 to TRBJ2-7; 7 nucleotides line up with TRBD1. The CDR3 has 13 amino acids. CDR1 is MNHEY, CDR2 SVGAGI, per germline. Trimming took 7 bases from V and 3 from J; bases not matched to a gene: 6. CDR3 protein: CASKKGQNYEQYF. The DNA for the CDR3 is TGTGCCAGCAAAAAGGGACAGAACTACGAGCAGTACTTC.

The V call is TRBV9, the J call TRBJ2-1, with 10 positions matching TRBD2. This CDR3 has 16 residues. Germline V gives CDR1 SGDLS, CDR2 YYNGEE. Unmatched junction bases numbered 6, after V lost 0 bases and J lost 6 bases. CDR3 residues: CASSVGSSGGFNEQFF. The DNA for the CDR3 is TGTGCCAGCAGCGTAGGATCTAGCGGGGGTTTCAATGAGCAGTTCTTC.

This clone was counted between two and nine times. The chain carries TRBV2 and TRBJ1-2; D perhaps matches TRBD1 (5 bases). V gave up 3 bases and J gave up 5 bases, with 13 bases separating them. CDR1 and CDR2 (germline): SNHLY, FYNNEI. The CDR3 runs to 14 residues. The CDR3 protein is CASSEETDIYGYTF. In nucleotides, the CDR3 is TGTGCCAGCAGTGAGGAGACAGACATTTATGGCTACACCTTC.

The rearrangement uses TRBV2 and TRBJ2-1; 7 positions match TRBD2. The CDR3 length is 14 residues. Trimming cost V 7 bases and J 0 bases; bases outside gene matches: 3. CDR1 is SNHLY, CDR2 FYNNEI, per germline. The CDR3 region has the DNA TGTGCCAGCAAGGGCGGGAGCTCCTACAATGAGCAGTTCTTC. It specifies CASKGGSSYNEQFF.

V is TRBV4-2 and J is TRBJ1-3, with unresolved D. V lost 2 bases to trimming and J lost 0 bases, with 20 bases between them. The CDR3 covers 19 residues. CDR1 and CDR2 (germline): LGHNA, YNFKEQ. This CDR3 is CASSQPLGGKSFSGNTIYF. The CDR3 coding sequence is TGTGCCAGCAGCCAACCCCTTGGAGGGAAGTCCTTCTCTGGAAACACCATATATTTT.